The 21 T cell receptor beta chains given below trace back to one sample, sequenced in a study of response to subunit inactivated influenza vaccine. TCRdb ran MiXCR on the RT-PCR reads and lists one entry per CDR3 protein. The sample consists of hundreds of thousands of distinct CDR3 sequences, about a sixth of them appearing once. The source material was PBMCs from blood, sampled roughly 13 days after vaccination. These receptors all come from a man between 50 and 59 years old who received an inactivated influenza vaccine.

This clonotype was observed a few times. The V gene is TRBV12-3 or TRBV12-4, the J gene TRBJ2-1; D is uncertain. Trimming shortened V by 2 bases and J by 2 bases, and 10 bases separated the two germline ends. The CDR3 sequence is 15 residues long. Written as DNA, the CDR3 is TGTGCCAGCAGTTTAAGCCCAGGAGCCTACAATGAGCAGTTCTTC. Amino acid sequence: CASSLSPGAYNEQFF.

This clonotype has at least ten counts. V usage is TRBV21-1 and J usage is TRBJ1-2; the table's TRBD1 call for D was not verified on the DNA. TRBV21-1 has pseudogene status. The length of the CDR3 is 16 residues. CDR3 region: CASSKDGTGDWEGYTF. In DNA form, the CDR3 reads TGTGCCAGCAGCAAAGATGGGACAGGGGATTGGGAAGGCTACACCTTC.

The genes are TRBV7-2 and TRBJ2-7, with 8 bases lining up with TRBD2. Germline V CDR1 and CDR2: SGHTA, FQGNSA. The V gene end was trimmed by 5 bases and the J gene end by 4 bases; junction bases not matched to a gene: 13. This CDR3 spans 16 amino acids. CDR3 residues: CASSASSAGAPYEQYF. The DNA for the CDR3 is TGTGCCAGCAGCGCTAGTTCAGCGGGAGCCCCTTACGAGCAGTACTTC.

This clonotype showed up just a few times. The rearrangement links TRBV9 to TRBJ2-5, with 7 bases lining up with TRBD1. Per the germline V gene, CDR1 is SGDLS and CDR2 is YYNGEE. The CDR3 loop spans 14 amino acids. The trim removed 4 bases at V and 5 bases at J, leaving 8 bases unmatched. CDR3 sequence (DNA): TGTGCCAGCAGCCCAAGACAGGGTTGGGAGACCCAGTACTTC. This encodes CASSPRQGWETQYF.

The chain uses TRBV6-5 and TRBJ2-7; no clear D. Trimming took off 0 bases at V and 2 bases at J, with 8 bases between the two ends. Germline CDR1 MNHEY, CDR2 SVGAGI. This CDR3 contains 14 residues. The DNA of the CDR3 is TGTGCCAGCAGTTACTCCGGCAGTACCTACGAGCAGTACTTC. The encoded protein is CASSYSGSTYEQYF.

This clonotype has only a few counts. The genes are TRBV5-1 and TRBJ2-3; 10 positions agree with TRBD2. This CDR3 has 16 amino acids. The V and J ends lost 4 bases and 2 bases, in that order; junction bases with no gene match: 7. In germline, CDR1 is SGHRS, CDR2 YFSETQ. The CDR3 loop is CASSLQSGRDTDTQYF. As DNA, the CDR3 is TGCGCCAGCAGCCTTCAAAGCGGGAGGGACACAGATACGCAGTATTTT.

The chain combines TRBV29-1 with TRBJ2-3, with D possibly matching TRBD1 (5 bases). The germline V gene has CDR1 SQVTM and CDR2 ANQGSEA. CDR3 length equals 13 residues. The V end lost 3 bases, the J end lost 4 bases, and 11 bases lay between the germline ends. DNA for the CDR3: TGCAGCGTTGATGGGGCTCAAGCAGATACGCAGTATTTT. It yields the protein CSVDGAQADTQYF.

V and J are TRBV29-1 and TRBJ2-5; 7 bases agree with TRBD1. There are 15 residues in the CDR3. The trim removed 0 bases at V and 1 base at J, leaving 5 bases unmatched. Germline-derived CDR1 and CDR2 are SQVTM and ANQGSEA. CDR3 loop: CSVEDRGTAQETQYF. The CDR3 DNA follows: TGCAGCGTTGAAGATAGGGGGACAGCCCAAGAGACCCAGTACTTC. Full variable domain (remainder filled in from reference TRBV29-1 and TRBJ2-5): SAVISQKPSRDICQRGTSLTIQCQVDSQVTMMFWYRQQPGQSLTLIATANQGSEATYESGFVIDKFPISRPNLTFSTLTVSNMSPEDSSIYLCSVEDRGTAQETQYFGPGTRLLVL.

This clonotype was detected ten times or more. V is TRBV7-9 and J is TRBJ1-6; D unclear. The CDR3 has 14 residues. In germline, CDR1 is SEHNR, CDR2 FQNEAQ (reference sequence). V was shortened by 3 bases and J by 3 bases, with 6 bases between the two germline ends. For the CDR3, the DNA is TGTGCCAGCAGCTTGGGCAACTATAATTCACCCCTCCACTTT. Encoded protein: CASSLGNYNSPLHF.

The rearrangement joins TRBV2 to TRBJ2-7; maybe TRBD1 (6 bases). The CDR3 has 13 residues. Germline-derived CDR1 and CDR2 are SNHLY and FYNNEI. V shed 8 bases and J shed 3 bases, with 14 bases lying between them. For the CDR3, the DNA is TGTGCCAGCGGCAACCGGGACAACTACGAGCAGTACTTC. This encodes CASGNRDNYEQYF.

This clonotype has just a few counts. V gene TRBV11-2 combines with J gene TRBJ2-7; 9 positions match TRBD1. The CDR3 extends over 16 amino acids. V shed 5 bases and J 3 bases; nucleotides not matched to a gene: 11. Germline V gene data show CDR1 as SGHAT and CDR2 as FQNNGV. CDR3: CASSPYPRTGDYEQYF. In DNA form, the CDR3 reads TGTGCCAGCAGCCCTTATCCCCGGACAGGGGACTACGAGCAGTACTTC. Looking up the rest from reference TRBV11-2 and TRBJ2-7 gives the full variable domain: EAGVAQSPRYKIIEKRQSVAFWCNPISGHATLYWYQQILGQGPKLLIQFQNNGVVDDSQLPKDRFSAERLKGVDSTLKIQPAKLEDSAVYLCASSPYPRTGDYEQYFGPGTRLTVT.

The chain employs TRBV28 and TRBJ2-4, with a tentative D call TRBD2 (6 bases). CDR1 and CDR2 (germline): MDHEN, SYDVKM. V was cut by 3 bases and J by 1 base, with 19 bases left in between. The CDR3 length is 18 residues. The CDR3 DNA reads TGTGCCAGCAGTTTCGTCTTTTTTAGGAGGGAGGCCAAAAACATTCAGTACTTC. Residues: CASSFVFFRREAKNIQYF.

This clonotype turned up a few times. V gene TRBV11-2 combines with J gene TRBJ2-3; unclear D gene. CDR3 length: 14 residues. Trimming took 0 bases from V and 4 from J, leaving 8 bases between them. Germline values: CDR1 SGHAT, CDR2 FQNNGV. CDR3 nucleotide sequence: TGTGCCAGCAGCTTAGATCAGGTGTCAGATACGCAGTATTTT. It codes for CASSLDQVSDTQYF.

This clonotype was recorded at least ten times. The V and J genes are TRBV6-2 or TRBV6-3 and TRBJ2-7, with 8 bases that match TRBD1. Germline V gene data show CDR1 as MNHEY and CDR2 as SVGEGT. The ends lost 6 bases at V and 2 bases at J; junction bases unmatched: 12. This CDR3 contains 16 residues. Here the CDR3 DNA reads TGTGCCAGCAGGATCACCCCCCAGGGGGCTCCCTACGAGCAGTACTTC. This sequence encodes CASRITPQGAPYEQYF.

This clonotype was counted ten times or more. This chain joins TRBV12-3 or TRBV12-4 and TRBJ2-1; the match to TRBD2 covers 10 bases. The J segment lost 2 bases and the V segment lost 6 bases, leaving 4 bases of the junction unmatched. The CDR3 has 15 residues. The CDR3 loop is CASRYSGRPYNEQFF. For the CDR3, the DNA is TGTGCCAGCAGGTATAGCGGGAGGCCCTACAATGAGCAGTTCTTC.

This clonotype was detected only a few times. The rearrangement joins TRBV29-1 to TRBJ2-1; the D gene is possibly TRBD1 (6 bases). This CDR3 is 12 amino acids long. CDR1 SQVTM and CDR2 ANQGSEA come from the germline V gene. Trimming pared 4 bases from V and 5 bases from J, leaving 9 bases between. Here the CDR3 reads CSVGAGDNEQFF. The CDR3, as DNA: TGCAGCGTTGGGGCAGGGGACAATGAGCAGTTCTTC.

This sequence joins TRBV5-5 and TRBJ1-5, with unresolved D. This CDR3 region has 14 residues. V lost 0 bases and J 5 bases, leaving 9 bases between the germline ends. Germline V gives CDR1 SGHKS, CDR2 YYEKEE (reference sequence). The CDR3, as DNA: TGTGCCAGCAGCTTGGAGATTTGGGATCAGCCCCAGCATTTT. Its translation is CASSLEIWDQPQHF.

This clonotype was recorded at least ten times. V gene TRBV4-3 combines with J gene TRBJ1-6; 8 bases are a match to TRBD1. CDR3 size: 16 residues. V was pared by 1 base and J by 4 bases, with 3 bases of the junction left unmatched. Germline V gives CDR1 LGHNA, CDR2 YSLEER. The CDR3 sequence: CASSQGTGGYNSPLHF. CDR3 DNA sequence: TGCGCCAGCAGCCAAGGAACAGGGGGATATAATTCACCCCTCCACTTT.

This clonotype was observed a handful of times. The rearrangement links TRBV12-3 or TRBV12-4 to TRBJ2-1; D ambiguous. The CDR3 is 16 residues long. V gave up 2 bases and J gave up 5 bases, with 16 bases separating them. For the CDR3, the DNA is TGTGCCAGCAGTTTACTGACCTTAAACTTTCACAATGAGCAGTTCTTC. Amino acid sequence: CASSLLTLNFHNEQFF.

This rearrangement joins TRBV3-1 to TRBJ2-7; no definite D call. Germline assignment: CDR1 LGHDT and CDR2 YNNKEL (reference sequence). V lost 4 bases and J 6 bases, leaving 10 bases between the germline ends. The CDR3 is 12 amino acids. DNA for the CDR3: TGTGCCAGCAGCCCCCACATGGGCGAGCAGTACTTC. This encodes CASSPHMGEQYF.

Ten or more counts support this clonotype. The rearrangement links TRBV5-1 to TRBJ2-5; D is uncertain. The CDR3 runs to 14 residues. V lost 2 bases, J lost 1 base, and 9 bases lay in between. Germline CDR1 reads SGHRS; CDR2 reads YFSETQ. The CDR3 coding sequence is TGCGCCAGCAGCTTAATGACCGTCCAAGAGACCCAGTACTTC. Translating it yields CASSLMTVQETQYF.